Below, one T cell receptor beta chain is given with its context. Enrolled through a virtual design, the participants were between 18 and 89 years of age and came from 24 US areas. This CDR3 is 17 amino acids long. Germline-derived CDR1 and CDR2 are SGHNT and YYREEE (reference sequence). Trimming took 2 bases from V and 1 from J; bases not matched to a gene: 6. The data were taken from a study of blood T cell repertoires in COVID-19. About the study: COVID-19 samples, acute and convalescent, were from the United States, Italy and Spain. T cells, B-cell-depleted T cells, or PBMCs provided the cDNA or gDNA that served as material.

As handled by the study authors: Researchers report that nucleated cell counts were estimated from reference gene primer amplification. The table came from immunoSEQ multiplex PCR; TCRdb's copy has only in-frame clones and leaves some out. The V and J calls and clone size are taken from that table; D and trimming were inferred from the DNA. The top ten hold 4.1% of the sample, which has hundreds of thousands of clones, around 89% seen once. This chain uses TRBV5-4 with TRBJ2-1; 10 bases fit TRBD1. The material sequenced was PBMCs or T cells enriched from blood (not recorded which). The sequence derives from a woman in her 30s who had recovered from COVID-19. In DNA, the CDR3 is TGTGCCAGCAGCTTCCGACAGGGGGCGGCTTCCTACAATGAGCAGTTCTTC. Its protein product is CASSFRQGAASYNEQFF.